Shown below are 21 T cell receptor beta chains from a single sample sequenced in a study of blood T cell repertoires in COVID-19. Sequenced by immunoSEQ multiplex PCR; TCRdb stores in-frame clones only, minus some. The data hold around 70,000 clones, with over 80% observed a single time. The sequencing sample was made of peripheral blood. These receptors originate from a woman in her sixties with acute or convalescent COVID-19.

The chain joins TRBV9 to TRBJ2-5; D is ambiguous. The CDR3 is made up of 13 amino acids. Germline V gene sequence: CDR1 SGDLS, CDR2 YYNGEE. V lost 10 bases and J lost 4, with 17 bases in between. The CDR3 spells CAPAALAGETQYF. CDR3 nucleotides: TGTGCCCCCGCGGCGCTGGCTGGAGAGACCCAGTACTTC.

The chain uses TRBV19 and TRBJ1-2, with a possible D match to TRBD1 (5 bases). From germline, CDR1 is LNHDA and CDR2 SQIVND (reference sequence). V was cut by 5 bases and J by 5 bases, with 12 bases left in between. The CDR3 contains 13 residues. The CDR3 sequence: CASSSRELYGYTF. For the CDR3, the DNA is TGTGCCAGTAGTTCCAGGGAATTATATGGCTACACCTTC.

J is TRBJ1-1 and V is TRBV5-4, with a weak D call TRBD1 (6 bases). The V and J ends lost 3 bases and 5 bases respectively, with 14 bases between them. The CDR3 spans 14 residues. The V gene's germline CDR1 is SGHNT and CDR2 YYREEE (reference sequence). CDR3 protein: CASSSRGRVTEAFF. CDR3 bases: TGTGCCAGCAGCTCTAGGGGGAGAGTGACTGAAGCTTTCTTT.

The chain links TRBV7-8 to TRBJ2-5; 11 positions agree with TRBD2. Germline V gene data show CDR1 as SGHVS and CDR2 as FQNEAQ. The ends lost 4 bases at V and 7 bases at J; junction bases unmatched: 5. The CDR3 loop spans 14 amino acids. The CDR3 spells CASSSGLAEGTQYF. The CDR3 nucleotides are TGTGCCAGCAGCTCGGGACTAGCGGAGGGGACCCAGTACTTC.

V usage is TRBV27 and J usage is TRBJ2-2; the match to TRBD1 covers 9 bases. The CDR3 runs to 16 residues. Germline V gene lookup returns CDR1 MNHEY and CDR2 SMNVEV (reference sequence). With 8 bases clipped from V and 6 bases from J, the junction kept 13 bases outside the gene matches. The CDR3 coding sequence is TGTGCCAGCCGGGTACAGGGGGCGGTGGGTTCCGGGGAGCTGTTTTTT. Protein: CASRVQGAVGSGELFF.

This chain joins TRBV6-5 and TRBJ2-3, with TRBD1 as a possible D gene (6 bases). Trimming removed 4 bases at V and 1 base at J, with 15 bases between. CDR3 length: 16 amino acids. Germline-derived CDR1 and CDR2 are MNHEY and SVGAGI. The CDR3 region has the DNA TGTGCCAGCAGTTCGCGGACAGACTTCGGCACAGATACGCAGTATTTT. This encodes CASSSRTDFGTDTQYF.

This chain links TRBV20-1 with TRBJ1-1; D remains ambiguous. The CDR3 consists of 10 residues. Germline CDR1 is DFQATT and CDR2 is SNEGSKA (reference sequence). Between the trimmed V and J ends, which lost 6 bases and 7 bases, there was a span of 9 bases. The CDR3 spells CSANMSEAFF. CDR3 DNA sequence: TGCAGTGCGAATATGAGTGAAGCTTTCTTT.

The table lists this clone with a count of one. The rearrangement joins TRBV7-9 to TRBJ2-5; D call uncertain. CDR1 and CDR2 (germline): SEHNR, FQNEAQ (reference sequence). The CDR3 sequence is 13 residues long. The germline V and J ends were trimmed by 1 base and 5 bases, with 8 bases remaining between them. Here the CDR3 reads CASSLVPGETQYF. CDR3 in DNA: TGTGCCAGCAGCTTAGTTCCGGGTGAGACCCAGTACTTC. Using reference TRBV7-9 and TRBJ2-5 for the parts outside the CDR3, the full variable domain is DTGVSQNPRHKITKRGQNVTFRCDPISEHNRLYWYRQTLGQGPEFLTYFQNEAQLEKSRLLSDRFSAERPKGSFSTLEIQRTEQGDSAMYLCASSLVPGETQYFGPGTRLLVL.

The chain links TRBV30 to TRBJ2-7; unclear D gene. Per the germline V gene, CDR1 is GTSNPN and CDR2 is SVGIG (reference sequence). This CDR3 is built from 11 residues. The V gene lost 3 bases and the J gene lost 9 bases, with 12 bases spanning the gap. The DNA of the CDR3 is TGTGCCTGGAGCGAACGTACTTGGCAGTACTTC. Protein sequence: CAWSERTWQYF.

The J gene is TRBJ2-1, the V gene TRBV28; 11 bases line up with TRBD2. The CDR3 is 15 residues long. V lost 3 bases and J lost 2; bases outside the gene matches: 0. Germline loops: CDR1 MDHEN, CDR2 SYDVKM. CDR3 DNA: TGTGCCAGCAGTTTTAGCGGGAGGGCCTACAATGAGCAGTTCTTC. Its protein is CASSFSGRAYNEQFF. Full variable domain (outside the CDR3, taken from reference TRBV28 and TRBJ2-1): DVKVTQSSRYLVKRTGEKVFLECVQDMDHENMFWYRQDPGLGLRLIYFSYDVKMKEKGDIPEGYSVSREKKERFSLILESASTNQTSMYLCASSFSGRAYNEQFFGPGTRLTVL.

A single count supports this clone. The CDR3 region is CASSLGQYSNQPQHF. The CDR3 nucleotides are TGTGCCAGCAGTTTAGGGCAGTATAGCAATCAGCCCCAGCATTTT. J is TRBJ1-5 and V is TRBV28; D unresolved. Germline V gene sequence: CDR1 MDHEN, CDR2 SYDVKM. The CDR3 sequence is 15 residues long. Trimming took 2 bases from V and 0 from J, leaving 8 bases between them.

As concerns this clone: Other DNA sequences in this specimen translate into the identical CDR3. This chain links TRBV28 with TRBJ1-3; a possible D gene is TRBD1 (5 bases). The germline V gene encodes CDR1 MDHEN and CDR2 SYDVKM. Trimming stripped 5 bases from V and 3 bases from J, with 14 bases between. The CDR3 sequence is 15 residues long. The CDR3 region has the DNA TGTGCCAGCAGTCTGGGGGGATCCGGTGGAAACACCATATATTTT. The encoded protein is CASSLGGSGGNTIYF.

The CDR3 here is CASSSTRNEAFF. The CDR3 DNA reads TGTGCCAGCAGCTCAACCAGGAATGAAGCTTTCTTT. The chain recombines TRBV7-9 with TRBJ1-1; no definite D call. The CDR3 consists of 12 residues. V was shortened by 4 bases and J by 7 bases, with 10 bases between the two germline ends. Germline lookup yields CDR1 SEHNR and CDR2 FQNEAQ (reference sequence).

V is TRBV5-1 and J is TRBJ1-6, with 9 bases fitting TRBD1. CDR1 is SGHRS, CDR2 YFSETQ, per germline. V trimming: 0 bases; J trimming: 11 bases; junction bases outside the gene matches: 6. The CDR3 covers 15 residues. The CDR3 loop reads CASSLDVGTGTPLHF. The CDR3 DNA reads as TGCGCCAGCAGCTTGGACGTCGGGACAGGGACACCCCTCCACTTT.

This chain joins TRBV18 and TRBJ2-7, with a possible D match to TRBD1 (6 bases). V lost 6 bases to trimming and J lost 1 base, with 10 bases between them. Germline CDR1 KGHSH, CDR2 LQKENI. The CDR3 extends over 13 amino acids. CDR3 region: CASSLDRSYEQYF. CDR3 DNA: TGTGCCAGCTCCCTTGACAGGTCCTACGAGCAGTACTTC.

This chain connects TRBV30 to TRBJ2-7, with 8 bases matching TRBD2. This CDR3 comprises 12 residues. The junction had 9 bases not matched to a gene; V was cut back by 2 bases and J by 12 bases. Germline V gene data show CDR1 as GTSNPN and CDR2 as SVGIG (reference sequence). This CDR3 reads CAWSPSGRTPYF. The CDR3 DNA follows: TGTGCCTGGAGTCCAAGCGGGAGAACACCGTACTTC.

The chain has TRBV29-1 and TRBJ1-2; D unresolved. V shed 3 bases and J shed 2 bases, with 19 bases lying between them. The CDR3 runs to 16 residues. Looked up from germline, CDR1 is SQVTM and CDR2 is ANQGSEA. The CDR3 coding sequence is TGCAGCGTTGACCAGGCAGCCATAGGCTGGAACTATGGCTACACCTTC. This gives the protein CSVDQAAIGWNYGYTF.

This rearrangement joins TRBV6-5 to TRBJ1-1; TRBD1 is a possible D gene (5 bases). The V end was cut by 10 bases, the J end by 2 bases, with 20 bases between. The CDR3 spans 15 residues. Germline assignment: CDR1 MNHEY and CDR2 SVGAGI. CDR3 bases: TGTGCCACTGTTGGGGGACTTCTTTACAACACTGAAGCTTTCTTT. The encoded protein is CATVGGLLYNTEAFF.

The chain has TRBV6-5 and TRBJ1-1, with D possibly being TRBD1 (5 bases). Deletions cut 0 bases from V and 4 bases from J, with 12 bases between. The CDR3 loop spans 15 amino acids. Germline CDR1 MNHEY, CDR2 SVGAGI. The CDR3 is CASSYSFGGGTEAFF. For the CDR3, the DNA is TGTGCCAGCAGTTACTCCTTCGGGGGGGGCACTGAAGCTTTCTTT.

The chain links TRBV9 to TRBJ1-2, with TRBD1 matching 8 bases. V dropped 0 bases and J dropped 5; count of bases not matched to a gene: 6. From germline, CDR1 is SGDLS and CDR2 YYNGEE. The CDR3 is made up of 15 amino acids. CDR3 sequence: CASSVDGTGLYGYTF. CDR3 nucleotides: TGTGCCAGCAGCGTAGATGGGACAGGCTTATATGGCTACACCTTC.

This chain uses TRBV29-1 with TRBJ1-2; possible D gene TRBD1, 5 bases. The CDR3 is 13 amino acids. From germline, CDR1 is SQVTM and CDR2 ANQGSEA. V dropped 4 bases and J dropped 8 bases, with 17 bases sitting between them. DNA for the CDR3: TGCAGCGTTGGGGCAGGGAAACCCGGAGGCTACACCTTC. Translation: CSVGAGKPGGYTF.